The 3 T cell receptor beta chains reported below all come from one sample, sequenced in a study of blood T cell repertoires in COVID-19. Sequencing was performed with immunoSEQ multiplex PCR; in TCRdb, only in-frame clones are kept and a portion is missing. The table includes fewer than 200,000 clones, around 89% detected once. Sequenced material: peripheral blood. Receptor source: a man younger than 30 who had recovered from COVID-19.

This rearrangement joins TRBV5-4 to TRBJ2-1; TRBD2 might be the D (6 bases). The CDR3 runs to 16 residues. In germline, CDR1 is SGHNT, CDR2 YYREEE (reference sequence). V was trimmed by 3 bases and J by 9 bases, leaving 22 bases between them. The CDR3: CASSSSRGEVRREQFF. DNA of the CDR3: TGTGCCAGCAGCTCCTCCAGAGGGGAGGTCCGGCGTGAGCAGTTCTTC.

The rearrangement joins TRBV6-5 to TRBJ2-1; tentative D call: TRBD2 (7 bases). V shed 5 bases and J shed 4 bases, with 15 bases lying between them. Germline values: CDR1 MNHEY, CDR2 SVGAGI. The CDR3 runs to 15 residues. CDR3 in DNA: TGTGCCAGCAGTACCCGGGGGGCGAAATACAATGAGCAGTTCTTC. This sequence encodes CASSTRGAKYNEQFF.

The chain joins TRBV12-3 or TRBV12-4 to TRBJ2-7; D perhaps matches TRBD2 (5 bases). V was pared by 4 bases and J by 1 base, with 8 bases between. There are 13 residues in the CDR3. Here the CDR3 reads CASSYQRSYEQYF. The CDR3 DNA sequence: TGTGCCAGCAGTTACCAGCGGTCCTACGAGCAGTACTTC.